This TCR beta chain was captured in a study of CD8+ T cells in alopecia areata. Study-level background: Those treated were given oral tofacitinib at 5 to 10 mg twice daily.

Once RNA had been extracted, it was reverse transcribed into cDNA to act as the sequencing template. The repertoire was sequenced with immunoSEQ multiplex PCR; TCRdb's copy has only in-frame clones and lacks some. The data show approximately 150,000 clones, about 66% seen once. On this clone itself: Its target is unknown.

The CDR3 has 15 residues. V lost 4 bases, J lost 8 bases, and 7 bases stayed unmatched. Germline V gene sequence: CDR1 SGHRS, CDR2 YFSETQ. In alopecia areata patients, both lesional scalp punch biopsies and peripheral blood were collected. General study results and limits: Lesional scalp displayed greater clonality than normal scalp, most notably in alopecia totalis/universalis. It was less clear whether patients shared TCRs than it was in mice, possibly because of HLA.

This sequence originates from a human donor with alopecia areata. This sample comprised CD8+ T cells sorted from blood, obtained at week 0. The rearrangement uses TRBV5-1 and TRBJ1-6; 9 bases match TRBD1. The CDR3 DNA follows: TGCGCCAGCAGCAATCCGGACAGGGGAGATTCACCCCTCCACTTT. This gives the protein CASSNPDRGDSPLHF. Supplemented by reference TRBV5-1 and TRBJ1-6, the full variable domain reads KAGVTQTPRYLIKTRGQQVTLSCSPISGHRSVSWYQQTPGQGLQFLFEYFSETQRNKGNFPGRFSGRQFSNSRSEMNVSTLELGDSALYLCASSNPDRGDSPLHFGNGTRLTVT.